A selection of T cell receptor beta chains follows, all from one sample in a study of T cell responses to AZD1222 COVID-19 vaccine. Measured with immunoSEQ multiplex PCR; TCRdb has only the in-frame clones, and not every one. This table has approximately 100,000 clones, 88% appearing once. The sequences come from peripheral blood, collected on day 0 of AZD1222 vaccination. Every receptor here comes from an adult in good health. CDR3s include the opening cysteine and the closing phenylalanine or tryptophan. The order of the fields is J gene, clone size, D gene, V gene, CDR3 protein, CDR3 DNA. D genes are given only for firm matches. Rows may omit the clone size; those that give it use once, few, many or a size class.

TRBJ2-7 | . | . | TRBV28 | CASSGPTSSYEQYF | TGTGCCAGCAGTGGGCCGACCAGCTCCTACGAGCAGTACTTC
TRBJ2-1 | once | . | TRBV5-1 | CASSSARGGSTNEQFF | TGCGCCAGCAGCTCGGCAAGGGGTGGGTCCACGAATGAGCAGTTCTTC
TRBJ1-4 | . | . | TRBV5-1 | CASSLDVGDGEKLFF | TGCGCCAGCAGCTTGGATGTCGGGGATGGTGAAAAACTGTTTTTT
TRBJ2-3 | . | . | TRBV7-2 | CASSPGTAKFYTQYF | TGTGCCAGCAGCCCCGGGACGGCGAAATTCTATACGCAGTATTTT
TRBJ2-2 | . | . | TRBV19 | CASSIDPTGHTTGELFF | TGTGCCAGTAGTATAGATCCCACGGGACACACCACCGGGGAGCTGTTTTTT
TRBJ1-4 | . | . | TRBV12-3/TRBV12-4 | CASSGDGNEKLFF | TGTGCCAGCAGTGGGGACGGCAATGAAAAACTGTTTTTT
TRBJ2-7 | . | TRBD1 | TRBV5-4 | CASSRGQGGYEQYF | TGTGCCAGCAGCAGAGGACAGGGGGGTTACGAGCAGTACTTC
TRBJ1-2 | . | . | TRBV10-3 | CAISEGFGYTF | TGTGCCATCAGTGAGGGGTTTGGCTACACCTTC
TRBJ1-4 | . | . | TRBV28 | CASIGGSTNEKLFF | TGTGCCAGCATTGGGGGTTCAACTAATGAAAAACTGTTTTTT
TRBJ2-7 | . | . | TRBV12-5 | CASGLGGTPYEQYF | TGTGCTAGTGGTTTGGGGGGCACTCCCTACGAGCAGTACTTC
TRBJ1-2 | . | TRBD1 | TRBV6-5 | CASRDRQGGYGYTF | TGTGCCAGCAGAGACAGACAGGGTGGCTATGGCTACACCTTC
TRBJ2-7 | . | . | TRBV9 | CASSPQEGAFYEQYF | TGTGCCAGCAGCCCCCAGGAGGGGGCATTCTACGAGCAGTACTTC
TRBJ1-3 | few | . | TRBV30 | CARQGGVTSGNTIYF | TGTGCCCGACAAGGAGGGGTCACGTCTGGAAACACCATATATTTT
TRBJ2-7 | . | . | TRBV27 | CASSGRRGLYEQYF | TGTGCCAGCAGTGGCAGAAGAGGGCTCTACGAGCAGTACTTC
TRBJ1-1 | . | . | TRBV19 | CASSIFRYGTEAFF | TGTGCCAGTAGTATATTCCGGTATGGGACTGAAGCTTTCTTT
TRBJ1-1 | . | . | TRBV6-5 | CASSYGLSLSRSGAFF | TGTGCCAGCAGTTACGGGCTTTCCCTTTCAAGAAGTGGAGCTTTCTTT
TRBJ2-2 | . | . | TRBV19 | CASSFWTAGELFF | TGTGCCAGTAGTTTTTGGACGGCCGGGGAGCTGTTTTTT